The 27 T cell receptor beta chains given below trace back to one sample, sequenced in a study of blood T cell repertoires in COVID-19. The data were produced by immunoSEQ multiplex PCR, yet TCRdb's version contains in-frame clones alone and is incomplete. This sample yields 55,000 to 80,000 clones, of which around 85% are seen a single time; 28% belongs to the top ten. The sequenced material came from peripheral blood. All receptors derive from a man between 65 and 85 years old with acute or convalescent COVID-19.

The chain employs TRBV29-1 and TRBJ1-2; D might be TRBD1 (6 bases). The CDR3 consists of 15 residues. Germline V gene data show CDR1 as SQVTM and CDR2 as ANQGSEA. V shed 2 bases and J shed 4 bases, with 17 bases lying between them. CDR3 nucleotide sequence: TGCAGCGTTGAAATTGCGGACAGTTTTCTCTATGGCTACACCTTC. Its translation is CSVEIADSFLYGYTF. The entire variable domain, with the rest obtained from reference TRBV29-1 and TRBJ1-2, is as follows: SAVISQKPSRDICQRGTSLTIQCQVDSQVTMMFWYRQQPGQSLTLIATANQGSEATYESGFVIDKFPISRPNLTFSTLTVSNMSPEDSSIYLCSVEIADSFLYGYTFGSGTRLTVV.

The table lists this clone with a count of one. The chain combines TRBV30 with TRBJ2-3, with 7 nucleotides matching TRBD2. Germline-derived CDR1 and CDR2 are GTSNPN and SVGIG (reference sequence). The ends lost 0 bases at V and 2 bases at J; junction bases unmatched: 11. CDR3 size: 17 residues. The CDR3 DNA sequence: TGTGCCTGGAGTGTAGGCCCAGTTGGGAGGGCCACAGATACGCAGTATTTT. Its protein product is CAWSVGPVGRATDTQYF. The full variable domain, with the rest looked up from reference TRBV30 and TRBJ2-3, is SQTIHQWPATLVQPVGSPLSLECTVEGTSNPNLYWYRQAAGRGLQLLFYSVGIGQISSEVPQNLSASRPQDRQFILSSKKLLLSDSGFYLCAWSVGPVGRATDTQYFGPGTRLTVL.

The chain combines TRBV11-3 with TRBJ2-1, with 12 bases that match TRBD2. Germline trimming cut 1 base from V and 5 bases from J; bases unmatched to any gene: 3. Per germline, CDR1 SGHNT and CDR2 YENEEA. The length of the CDR3 is 16 residues. The CDR3 sequence is CASSLAPSGRDNEQFF. The CDR3, as DNA: TGTGCCAGCAGCTTAGCCCCTAGCGGGAGGGACAATGAGCAGTTCTTC. The variable domain in full, completed from reference TRBV11-3 and TRBJ2-1, reads EAGVVQSPRYKIIEKKQPVAFWCNPISGHNTLYWYLQNLGQGPELLIRYENEEAVDDSQLPKDRFSAERLKGVDSTLKIQPAELGDSAVYLCASSLAPSGRDNEQFFGPGTRLTVL.

J is TRBJ1-5 and V is TRBV5-1; maybe TRBD1 (6 bases). V lost 2 bases and J 3 bases, leaving 9 bases between the germline ends. This CDR3 has 14 amino acids. The germline gives CDR1 SGHRS, CDR2 YFSETQ. CDR3 residues: CASSLGGYNQPQHF. The CDR3 nucleotides read TGCGCCAGCAGCTTAGGGGGATACAATCAGCCCCAGCATTTT.

The chain links TRBV7-3 to TRBJ2-1, with a weak D call TRBD2 (7 bases). Germline CDR1 is SGHTA and CDR2 is FQGTGA. V lost 3 bases and J lost 7, with 16 bases in between. The CDR3 has 15 amino acids. The CDR3 spells CASSFKGGGPNEQFF. The CDR3 DNA reads TGTGCCAGCAGCTTCAAAGGGGGAGGGCCTAATGAGCAGTTCTTC.

This chain links TRBV5-6 with TRBJ2-7; 7 nucleotides agree with TRBD2. V was clipped by 1 base and J by 1 base; unmatched bases: 14. The CDR3 spans 18 residues. Per the germline V gene, CDR1 is SGHDT and CDR2 is YYEEEE. This CDR3 is CASSLTRIGGRRSYEQYF. CDR3 coding DNA: TGTGCCAGCAGCTTGACCCGCATCGGCGGGAGACGATCCTACGAGCAGTACTTC. Complete variable domain (other parts from reference TRBV5-6 and TRBJ2-7): DAGVTQSPTHLIKTRGQQVTLRCSPKSGHDTVSWYQQALGQGPQFIFQYYEEEERQRGNFPDRFSGHQFPNYSSELNVNALLLGDSALYLCASSLTRIGGRRSYEQYFGPGTRLTVT.

The chain links TRBV7-3 to TRBJ2-5, with 9 bases that match TRBD2. From germline, CDR1 is SGHTA and CDR2 FQGTGA. V was pared by 2 bases and J by 1 base, with 5 bases of the junction left unmatched. CDR3 length equals 16 residues. CDR3 sequence (DNA): TGTGCCAGCAGCTTAGTCCTAGCGGGATGCCAAGAGACCCAGTACTTC. Translated, it gives CASSLVLAGCQETQYF.

This sequence joins TRBV5-6 and TRBJ2-1, with 15 bases aligning to TRBD2. The V and J ends lost 3 bases and 3 bases, in that order; junction bases with no gene match: 7. Per germline, CDR1 SGHDT and CDR2 YYEEEE. This CDR3 comprises 18 residues. In nucleotides, the CDR3 is TGTGCCAGCAGCTCGACGGGACTAGCGGGGGGTCTCTACAATGAGCAGTTCTTC. It specifies CASSSTGLAGGLYNEQFF.

V gene TRBV10-1 combines with J gene TRBJ1-4; possible D gene TRBD1, 6 bases. Germline assignment: CDR1 WNHNN and CDR2 SYGVQD (reference sequence). V lost 2 bases, J lost 6 bases, and 7 bases lay in between. CDR3 length: 13 amino acids. In DNA, the CDR3 is TGCGCCAGCAGTGAGAGGACAGATGAAAAACTGTTTTTT. Its protein product is CASSERTDEKLFF.

The chain carries TRBV7-2 and TRBJ1-3, with D perhaps matching TRBD1 (6 bases). Germline loops: CDR1 SGHTA, CDR2 FQGNSA. Deletions cut 2 bases from V and 4 bases from J, with 12 bases between. The CDR3 is made up of 15 amino acids. The CDR3 DNA reads as TGTGCCAGCAGCTTATTTCAGGGGATGGGAAACACCATATATTTT. Its translation: CASSLFQGMGNTIYF.

The chain carries TRBV19 and TRBJ2-7; no firm D call. V was shortened by 6 bases and J by 4 bases, with 16 bases between the two germline ends. The CDR3 spans 14 residues. The germline gives CDR1 LNHDA, CDR2 SQIVND (reference sequence). The CDR3 reads CASSAVYRSYEQYF. DNA of the CDR3: TGTGCCAGTAGCGCGGTGTATAGGTCGTACGAGCAGTACTTC.

J is TRBJ2-1 and V is TRBV10-1, with TRBD2 identical over 8 bases. The V and J ends lost 3 bases and 4 bases, in that order; junction bases with no gene match: 14. Per germline, CDR1 WNHNN and CDR2 SYGVQD (reference sequence). The CDR3 has 18 residues. The CDR3 coding sequence is TGCGCCAGCAGTGAACTAGCGGAGGGTCAGGTTGGGTACAATGAGCAGTTCTTC. It encodes CASSELAEGQVGYNEQFF.

This chain joins TRBV4-2 and TRBJ1-1; maybe TRBD1 (6 bases). CDR3 length: 16 residues. Trimming took 0 bases from V and 5 from J, leaving 16 bases between them. Germline V lookup: CDR1 LGHNA, CDR2 YNFKEQ. In DNA, the CDR3 is TGTGCCAGCAGCCAAGAAAAACAGGGATTGGGGACTGAAGCTTTCTTT. Translation gives CASSQEKQGLGTEAFF.

The chain uses TRBV6-5 and TRBJ1-5; D is perhaps TRBD1 (6 bases). The germline V and J ends were trimmed by 6 bases and 7 bases, with 16 bases remaining between them. Germline assignment: CDR1 MNHEY and CDR2 SVGAGI. CDR3 length: 14 residues. The CDR3 DNA is TGTGCCAGCAGCGCGGGGGGGCTGCACCAGCCCCAGCATTTT. Protein sequence: CASSAGGLHQPQHF.

This chain links TRBV10-3 with TRBJ2-2; TRBD2 agrees at 7 bases. Trimming removed 11 bases from V and 2 bases from J; junction bases left unmatched: 5. Germline V gene data show CDR1 as ENHRY and CDR2 as SYGVKD. CDR3 length: 13 residues. The CDR3 DNA sequence: TGTGCCTCGGAGCGGGAAAACACCGGGGAGCTGTTTTTT. Translating gives CASERENTGELFF.

The chain employs TRBV6-5 and TRBJ1-4, with D possibly being TRBD1 (6 bases). The CDR3 is 13 residues long. V lost 6 bases and J lost 5, with 10 bases in between. Germline lookup yields CDR1 MNHEY and CDR2 SVGAGI. CDR3 DNA: TGTGCCAGCAGGGGGACACCGAATGAAAAACTGTTTTTT. Translation: CASRGTPNEKLFF.

The chain carries TRBV27 and TRBJ1-2; TRBD1 matches at 9 bases. The CDR3 covers 14 residues. Per the germline V gene, CDR1 is MNHEY and CDR2 is SMNVEV (reference sequence). V lost 6 bases and J lost 4; bases outside the gene matches: 6. In nucleotides, the CDR3 is TGTGCCAGCAGCGACCCGGGACAGGGCTATGGCTACACCTTC. Encoded protein: CASSDPGQGYGYTF.

The count of this clone is one. The gene calls are TRBV7-8 and TRBJ2-7, with D possibly matching TRBD1 (5 bases). The germline V gene encodes CDR1 SGHVS and CDR2 FQNEAQ. CDR3 length: 15 residues. V lost 0 bases and J lost 2, with 11 bases in between. Here the CDR3 reads CASSLAQGPAYEQYF. The CDR3 DNA reads as TGTGCCAGCAGCTTAGCGCAGGGTCCTGCCTACGAGCAGTACTTC.

The CDR3 nucleotides are TGTGCCAGCAGCTACGCCTCGGGGGTCTCCTACGAGCAGTACTTC. Translation gives CASSYASGVSYEQYF. The chain combines TRBV27 with TRBJ2-7; D is possibly TRBD2 (6 bases). Germline V gene data show CDR1 as MNHEY and CDR2 as SMNVEV (reference sequence). V lost 6 bases to trimming and J lost 0 bases, with 15 bases between them. The CDR3 is 15 amino acids.

This chain connects TRBV7-3 to TRBJ2-2, with D perhaps TRBD2 (5 bases). Trimming cost V 1 base and J 5 bases, with 17 bases left between them. The germline CDR1 and CDR2 sequences are SGHTA and FQGTGA. The CDR3 runs 17 residues. The CDR3 loop reads CASSLINEGARTGELFF. As DNA, the CDR3 is TGTGCCAGCAGCTTAATCAACGAGGGCGCCAGAACCGGGGAGCTGTTTTTT.

This clone was seen a single time. The chain employs TRBV23-1 and TRBJ2-7; D not resolved. TRBV23-1 is an open reading frame whose function is uncertain. The CDR3 length is 13 residues. V was shortened by 6 bases and J by 0 bases, with 9 bases between the two germline ends. The CDR3 region is CASSPGSSYEQYF. For the CDR3, the DNA is TGCGCCAGCAGCCCGGGTTCCTCCTACGAGCAGTACTTC.

The CDR3 DNA is TGTGCCAGCAGTGAAGTTACTGGCAATCAGCCCCAGCATTTT. This codes for CASSEVTGNQPQHF. The genes are TRBV6-1 and TRBJ1-5; D unclear. The CDR3 runs 14 residues. Germline CDR1 is MNHNS and CDR2 is SASEGT. With 1 base removed from V and 2 bases from J, the gap between germline ends came to 6 bases.

The V and J genes are TRBV7-9 and TRBJ2-5, with a weak D call TRBD2 (5 bases). Germline assignment: CDR1 SEHNR and CDR2 FQNEAQ (reference sequence). The CDR3 is made up of 12 amino acids. V lost 8 bases and J lost 3, with 10 bases in between. For the CDR3, the DNA is TGTGCCAGCTCCGCCGGGAAAGAGACCCAGTACTTC. Translating gives CASSAGKETQYF. The full variable domain, with the rest looked up from reference TRBV7-9 and TRBJ2-5, is DTGVSQNPRHKITKRGQNVTFRCDPISEHNRLYWYRQTLGQGPEFLTYFQNEAQLEKSRLLSDRFSAERPKGSFSTLEIQRTEQGDSAMYLCASSAGKETQYFGPGTRLLVL.

The gene calls are TRBV28 and TRBJ2-3; TRBD2 matches 11 bases. V dropped 7 bases and J dropped 0; count of bases not matched to a gene: 12. CDR1 is MDHEN and CDR2 is SYDVKM in the germline V gene. The CDR3 loop spans 18 amino acids. The CDR3 DNA sequence: TGTGCCAGCAACCGGCTAGCGGGAGGAGTACATAGCACAGATACGCAGTATTTT. Its translation: CASNRLAGGVHSTDTQYF.

This clone was detected only once. The chain joins TRBV29-1 to TRBJ2-2; TRBD1 matches at 7 bases. Germline CDR1 reads SQVTM; CDR2 reads ANQGSEA. Trimming removed 0 bases from V and 4 bases from J; junction bases left unmatched: 8. The CDR3 runs 16 residues. This chain's CDR3 is CSVEDWDSKGTGELFF. The CDR3 coding sequence is TGCAGCGTTGAAGATTGGGACAGCAAGGGCACCGGGGAGCTGTTTTTT.

The gene calls are TRBV2 and TRBJ2-1, with 7 bases lining up with TRBD2. The CDR3 sequence is 13 residues long. Germline V CDR1 and CDR2: SNHLY, FYNNEI. With 7 bases clipped from V and 4 bases from J, the junction kept 4 bases outside the gene matches. The CDR3 loop is CASMREKYNEQFF. CDR3 in DNA: TGTGCCAGCATGCGGGAGAAATACAATGAGCAGTTCTTC.

The chain is built from TRBV19 and TRBJ1-2; D is unclear. V was cut by 7 bases and J by 8 bases, with 14 bases left in between. The CDR3 has 12 residues. Per germline, CDR1 LNHDA and CDR2 SQIVND (reference sequence). This CDR3 is CASTNQVSGYTF. CDR3 DNA: TGTGCCAGTACAAATCAGGTATCGGGCTACACCTTC. Based on the CDR3 plus reference TRBV19 and TRBJ1-2, the full variable domain is DGGITQSPKYLFRKEGQNVTLSCEQNLNHDAMYWYRQDPGQGLRLIYYSQIVNDFQKGDIAEGYSVSREKKESFPLTVTSAQKNPTAFYLCASTNQVSGYTFGSGTRLTVV.